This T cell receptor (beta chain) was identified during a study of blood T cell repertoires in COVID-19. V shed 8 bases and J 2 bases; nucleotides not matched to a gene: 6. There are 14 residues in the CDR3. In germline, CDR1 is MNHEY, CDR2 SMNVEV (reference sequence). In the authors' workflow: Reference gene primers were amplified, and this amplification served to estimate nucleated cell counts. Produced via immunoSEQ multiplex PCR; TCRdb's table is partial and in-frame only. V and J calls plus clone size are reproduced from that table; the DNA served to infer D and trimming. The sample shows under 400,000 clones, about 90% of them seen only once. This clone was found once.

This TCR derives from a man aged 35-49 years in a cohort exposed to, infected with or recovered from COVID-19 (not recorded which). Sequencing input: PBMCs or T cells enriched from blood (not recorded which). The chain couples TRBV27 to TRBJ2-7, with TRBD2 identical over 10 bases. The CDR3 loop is CASGGAGGAYEQYF. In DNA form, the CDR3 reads TGTGCCAGCGGGGGAGCGGGAGGGGCCTACGAGCAGTACTTC.